These 14 T cell receptor beta chains came from one sample sequenced in a study of beta chain features in type 1 diabetes. Reverse transcription of all isolated RNA meant that expressed TCRB transcripts were sequenced. The method was immunoSEQ multiplex PCR; TCRdb's version includes in-frame clones alone and lacks a portion of them. The sample records around 180,000 clones, 13% being singletons. Input material: central memory CD4+ T cells from blood. The receptors derive from a woman between 18 and 30 years old in good health.

CDR3 coding DNA: TGCGCCAGCAGCCAAGGAAATGCCGGGACTAGCGGGAGTACTGATACGCAGTATTTT. Protein product: CASSQGNAGTSGSTDTQYF. J is TRBJ2-3 and V is TRBV4-3; 14 bases align to TRBD2. Per the germline V gene, CDR1 is LGHNA and CDR2 is YSLEER. The CDR3 runs to 19 residues. J was trimmed by 6 bases and V by 1 base; bases with no gene match: 12.

In this sample, this clone turned up a few times. The V and J genes are TRBV14 and TRBJ2-3, with D perhaps matching TRBD2 (5 bases). Trimming removed 0 bases at V and 0 bases at J, with 13 bases between. There are 17 residues in the CDR3. The germline gives CDR1 SGHDN, CDR2 FVKESK. CDR3 coding DNA: TGTGCCAGCAGCCAAGAAAGGCGACTACTCAGCACAGATACGCAGTATTTT. Amino acids: CASSQERRLLSTDTQYF.

The V call is TRBV6-1, the J call TRBJ1-2, with 7 bases lining up with TRBD1. The CDR3 loop spans 13 amino acids. The J segment lost 4 bases and the V segment lost 7 bases, leaving 6 bases of the junction unmatched. The germline gives CDR1 MNHNS, CDR2 SASEGT. The CDR3 region is CASTAGTAYGYTF. The CDR3 nucleotides are TGTGCCAGCACTGCGGGGACAGCCTATGGCTACACCTTC.

The table lists this clone with a few counts. The rearrangement uses TRBV28 and TRBJ2-5; 11 positions match TRBD1. Germline values: CDR1 MDHEN, CDR2 SYDVKM. J gave up 5 bases and V 4 bases, and 3 bases lay outside the gene matches. This CDR3 contains 14 residues. This CDR3 is CASSSGQGVETQYF. As DNA, the CDR3 is TGTGCCAGCAGTTCGGGACAGGGGGTCGAGACCCAGTACTTC. Based on the CDR3 plus reference TRBV28 and TRBJ2-5, the full variable domain is DVKVTQSSRYLVKRTGEKVFLECVQDMDHENMFWYRQDPGLGLRLIYFSYDVKMKEKGDIPEGYSVSREKKERFSLILESASTNQTSMYLCASSSGQGVETQYFGPGTRLLVL.

This clone was counted only a few times. CDR3 region: CASSGQGGAQHF. The CDR3 DNA reads TGTGCCAGTAGTGGACAGGGAGGGGCCCAGCATTTT. The V gene is TRBV19, the J gene TRBJ1-5; TRBD1 aligns across 8 bases. Germline V CDR1 and CDR2: LNHDA, SQIVND (reference sequence). There are 12 residues in the CDR3. The junction had 5 bases not matched to a gene; V was cut back by 5 bases and J by 11 bases.

This clone has a handful of counts. This chain joins TRBV28 and TRBJ2-7; TRBD1 matches at 7 bases. Trimming at V came to 2 bases and at J to 1 base, leaving 8 bases not matched to a gene. Germline CDR1 reads MDHEN; CDR2 reads SYDVKM. The CDR3 consists of 16 residues. The DNA of the CDR3 is TGTGCCAGCAGTTTACTCCCCCGACAGGGATCCTACGAGCAGTACTTC. Translation gives CASSLLPRQGSYEQYF.

V and J are TRBV11-2 and TRBJ2-5, with 7 bases lining up with TRBD1. The CDR3 runs to 15 residues. The germline CDR1 and CDR2 sequences are SGHAT and FQNNGV. With 5 bases clipped from V and 5 bases from J, the junction kept 11 bases outside the gene matches. The CDR3 DNA is TGTGCCAGCAGCCCCGAGACAGGGCGGAGGGAGACCCAGTACTTC. It encodes CASSPETGRRETQYF.

This clone was seen only a few times. The chain couples TRBV7-9 to TRBJ2-6; unclear D gene. In germline, CDR1 is SEHNR, CDR2 FQNEAQ (reference sequence). Between the trimmed V and J ends, which lost 1 base and 2 bases, there was a span of 9 bases. This CDR3 is built from 16 residues. The CDR3 spells CASSLGQEPGANVLTF. The CDR3 nucleotides are TGTGCCAGCAGCTTAGGGCAGGAACCTGGGGCCAACGTCCTGACTTTC.

The chain is built from TRBV7-2 and TRBJ2-1; D uncertain. The ends were cut back, 5 bases at V and 0 bases at J, with 11 bases in the middle. The germline V gene has CDR1 SGHTA and CDR2 FQGNSA. This CDR3 contains 15 residues. The CDR3 nucleotides are TGTGCCAGCAGCCCGCTCAGAGGCTCCTACAATGAGCAGTTCTTC. This translates into CASSPLRGSYNEQFF.

This clone was observed a handful of times. This chain links TRBV28 with TRBJ1-5, with D possibly TRBD1 on 6 matching bases. Between the trimmed V and J ends, which lost 5 bases and 3 bases, there was a span of 14 bases. This CDR3 has 15 residues. Germline loops: CDR1 MDHEN, CDR2 SYDVKM. CDR3 sequence: CASSPSKGVNQPQHF. As DNA, the CDR3 is TGTGCCAGCAGTCCGTCGAAGGGGGTCAATCAGCCCCAGCATTTT.

This clone has more than one count but fewer than ten. This chain links TRBV14 with TRBJ2-3, with 10 positions matching TRBD2. CDR1 and CDR2 (germline): SGHDN, FVKESK. The length of the CDR3 is 14 residues. With 4 bases clipped from V and 6 bases from J, the junction kept 4 bases outside the gene matches. CDR3 sequence reads: CASSPGLASDTQYF. CDR3 DNA sequence: TGTGCCAGCAGCCCGGGACTAGCGTCGGATACGCAGTATTTT.

The sample holds a few counts of this clone. The chain recombines TRBV9 with TRBJ2-2; D is possibly TRBD2 (5 bases). This CDR3 is built from 15 residues. The V gene's germline CDR1 is SGDLS and CDR2 YYNGEE. V shed 7 bases and J shed 7 bases, with 20 bases lying between them. The DNA of the CDR3 is TGTGCCAGCGGATCTAAAAGAGGGTTTGGCGGGGAGCTGTTTTTT. Translation gives CASGSKRGFGGELFF.

The genes are TRBV27 and TRBJ1-2; TRBD1 is a possible D gene (5 bases). This CDR3 comprises 14 residues. Trimming stripped 2 bases from V and 4 bases from J, with 11 bases between. CDR1 and CDR2 (germline): MNHEY, SMNVEV (reference sequence). In DNA, the CDR3 is TGTGCCAGCAGTTTAGGGGGGTTGAGCTATGGCTACACCTTC. Its translation is CASSLGGLSYGYTF.

This clone was seen only a few times. The chain couples TRBV27 to TRBJ2-7; 7 bases fit TRBD2. CDR1 MNHEY and CDR2 SMNVEV come from the germline V gene (reference sequence). There are 15 residues in the CDR3. V shed 7 bases and J 1 base; nucleotides not matched to a gene: 10. In DNA, the CDR3 is TGTGCCAGCAAATACAGCGGGACGTCTTCCTACGAGCAGTACTTC. This sequence encodes CASKYSGTSSYEQYF.